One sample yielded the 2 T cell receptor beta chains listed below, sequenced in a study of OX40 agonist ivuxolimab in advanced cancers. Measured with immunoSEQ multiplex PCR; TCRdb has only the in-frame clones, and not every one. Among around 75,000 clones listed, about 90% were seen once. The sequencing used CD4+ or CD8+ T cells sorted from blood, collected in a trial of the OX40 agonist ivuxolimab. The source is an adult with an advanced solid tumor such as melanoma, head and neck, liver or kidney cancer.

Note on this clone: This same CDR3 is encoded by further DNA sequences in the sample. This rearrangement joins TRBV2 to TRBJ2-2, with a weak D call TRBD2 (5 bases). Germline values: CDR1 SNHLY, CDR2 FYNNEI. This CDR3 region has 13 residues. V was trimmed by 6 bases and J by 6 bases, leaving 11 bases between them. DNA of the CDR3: TGTGCCAGCAGCGCCGGGGTGGCCGGGGAGCTGTTTTTT. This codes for CASSAGVAGELFF.

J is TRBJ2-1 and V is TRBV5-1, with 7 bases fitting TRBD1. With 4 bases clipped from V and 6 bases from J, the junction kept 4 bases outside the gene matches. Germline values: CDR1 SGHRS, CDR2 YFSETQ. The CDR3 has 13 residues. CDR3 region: CASSGQETNEQFF. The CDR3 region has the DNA TGCGCCAGCAGCGGACAGGAAACCAATGAGCAGTTCTTC.